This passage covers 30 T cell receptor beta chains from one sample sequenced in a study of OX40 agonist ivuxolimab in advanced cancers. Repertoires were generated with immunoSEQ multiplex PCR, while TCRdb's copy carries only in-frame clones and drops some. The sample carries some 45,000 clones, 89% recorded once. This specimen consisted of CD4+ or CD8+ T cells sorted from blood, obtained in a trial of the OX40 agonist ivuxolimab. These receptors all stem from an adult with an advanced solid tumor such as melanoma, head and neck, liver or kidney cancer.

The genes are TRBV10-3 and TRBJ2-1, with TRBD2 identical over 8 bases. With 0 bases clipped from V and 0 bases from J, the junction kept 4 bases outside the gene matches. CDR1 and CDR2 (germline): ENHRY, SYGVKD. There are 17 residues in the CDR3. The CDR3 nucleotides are TGTGCCATCAGTGAGTCGATGGCGGGGGGCTCCTACAATGAGCAGTTCTTC. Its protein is CAISESMAGGSYNEQFF.

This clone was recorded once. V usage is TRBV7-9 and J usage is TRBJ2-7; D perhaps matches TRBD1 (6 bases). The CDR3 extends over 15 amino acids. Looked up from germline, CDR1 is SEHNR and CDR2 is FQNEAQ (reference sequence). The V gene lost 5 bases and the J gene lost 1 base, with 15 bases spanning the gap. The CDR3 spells CASSGVQGGSYEQYF. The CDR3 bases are TGTGCCAGCAGCGGGGTACAGGGTGGATCCTACGAGCAGTACTTC.

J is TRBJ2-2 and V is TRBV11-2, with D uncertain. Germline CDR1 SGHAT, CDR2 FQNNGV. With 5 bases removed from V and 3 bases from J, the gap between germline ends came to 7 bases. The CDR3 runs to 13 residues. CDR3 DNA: TGTGCCAGCAGCCCTGTCCACACCGGGGAGCTGTTTTTT. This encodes CASSPVHTGELFF.

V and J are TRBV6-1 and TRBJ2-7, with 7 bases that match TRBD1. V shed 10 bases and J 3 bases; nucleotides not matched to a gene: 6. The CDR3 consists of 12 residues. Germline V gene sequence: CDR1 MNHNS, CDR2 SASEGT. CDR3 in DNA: TGTGCCACGCAACAGGGGAACTACGAGCAGTACTTC. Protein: CATQQGNYEQYF.

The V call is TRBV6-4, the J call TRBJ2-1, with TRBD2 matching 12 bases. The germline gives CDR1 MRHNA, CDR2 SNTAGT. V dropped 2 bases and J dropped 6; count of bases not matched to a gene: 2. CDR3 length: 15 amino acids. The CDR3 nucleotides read TGTGCCAGCAGTGACGGACTAGCGGGGCCCAATGAGCAGTTCTTC. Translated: CASSDGLAGPNEQFF.

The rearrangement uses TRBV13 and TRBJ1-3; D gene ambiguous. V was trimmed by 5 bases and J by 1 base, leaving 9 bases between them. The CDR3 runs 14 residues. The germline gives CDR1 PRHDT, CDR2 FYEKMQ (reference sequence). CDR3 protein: CASSTGLSGNTIYF. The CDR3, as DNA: TGTGCCAGCAGCACTGGACTTTCTGGAAACACCATATATTTT.

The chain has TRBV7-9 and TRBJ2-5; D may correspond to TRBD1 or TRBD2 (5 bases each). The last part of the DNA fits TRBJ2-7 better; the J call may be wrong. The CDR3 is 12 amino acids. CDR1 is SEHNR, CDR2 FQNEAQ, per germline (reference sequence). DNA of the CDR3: TGTGCCAGCAGTCTAGAGGGACCCGAGCAGTACTTC. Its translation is CASSLEGPEQYF.

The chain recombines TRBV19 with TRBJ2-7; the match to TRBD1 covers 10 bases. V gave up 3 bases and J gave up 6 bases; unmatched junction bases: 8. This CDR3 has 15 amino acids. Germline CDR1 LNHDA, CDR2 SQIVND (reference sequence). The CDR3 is CASSIADRGSSEQYF. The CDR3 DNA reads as TGTGCCAGTAGTATTGCGGACAGGGGGTCATCCGAGCAGTACTTC.

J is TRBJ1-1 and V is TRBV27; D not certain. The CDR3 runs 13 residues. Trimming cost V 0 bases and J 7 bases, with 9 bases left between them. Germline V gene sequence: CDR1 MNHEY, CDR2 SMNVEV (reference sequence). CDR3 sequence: CASSLSAGYEAFF. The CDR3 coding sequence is TGTGCCAGCAGTTTATCGGCCGGATATGAAGCTTTCTTT.

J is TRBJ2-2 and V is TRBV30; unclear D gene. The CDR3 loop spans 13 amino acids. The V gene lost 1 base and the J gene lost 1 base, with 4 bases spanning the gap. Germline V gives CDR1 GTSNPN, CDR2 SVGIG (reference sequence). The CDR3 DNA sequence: TGTGCCTGGAGTGCGCTGAACACCGGGGAGCTGTTTTTT. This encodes CAWSALNTGELFF.

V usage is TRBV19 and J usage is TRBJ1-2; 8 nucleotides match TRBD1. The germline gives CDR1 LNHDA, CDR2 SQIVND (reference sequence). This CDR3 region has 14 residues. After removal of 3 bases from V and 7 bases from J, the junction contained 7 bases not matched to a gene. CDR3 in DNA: TGTGCCAGTAGTATTGCCCAGGGGGCCGGTGGCTACACCTTC. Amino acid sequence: CASSIAQGAGGYTF.

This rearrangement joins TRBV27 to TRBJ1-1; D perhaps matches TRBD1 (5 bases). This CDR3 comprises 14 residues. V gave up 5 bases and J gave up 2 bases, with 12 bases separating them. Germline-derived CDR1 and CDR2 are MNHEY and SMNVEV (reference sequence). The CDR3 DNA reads TGTGCCAGCAGTCCCAGGGAGCTCAACACTGAAGCTTTCTTT. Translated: CASSPRELNTEAFF.

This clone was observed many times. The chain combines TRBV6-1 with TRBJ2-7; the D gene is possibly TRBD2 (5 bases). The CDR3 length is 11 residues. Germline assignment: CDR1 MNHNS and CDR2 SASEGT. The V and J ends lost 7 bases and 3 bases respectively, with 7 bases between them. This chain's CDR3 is CASIGDYEQYF. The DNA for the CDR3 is TGTGCCAGCATCGGGGACTACGAGCAGTACTTC.

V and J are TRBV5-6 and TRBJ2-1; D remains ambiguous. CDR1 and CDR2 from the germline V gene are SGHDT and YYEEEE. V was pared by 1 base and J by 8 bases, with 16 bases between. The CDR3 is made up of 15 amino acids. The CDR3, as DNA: TGTGCCAGCAGCTTGTTCGCCCAACAATTGCATGAGCAGTTCTTC. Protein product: CASSLFAQQLHEQFF.

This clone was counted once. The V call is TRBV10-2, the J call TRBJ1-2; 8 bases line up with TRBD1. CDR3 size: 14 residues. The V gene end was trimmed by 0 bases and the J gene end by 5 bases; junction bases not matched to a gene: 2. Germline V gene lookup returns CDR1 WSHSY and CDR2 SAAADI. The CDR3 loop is CASSESRQGYGYTF. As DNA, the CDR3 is TGCGCCAGCAGTGAGTCCCGACAGGGGTATGGCTACACCTTC.

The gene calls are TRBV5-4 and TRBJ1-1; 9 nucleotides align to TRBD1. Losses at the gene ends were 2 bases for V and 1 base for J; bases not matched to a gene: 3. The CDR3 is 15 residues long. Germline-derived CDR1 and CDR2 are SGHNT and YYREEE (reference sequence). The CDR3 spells CASSFRDRENTEAFF. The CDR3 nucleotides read TGTGCCAGCAGCTTTCGGGACAGGGAGAACACTGAAGCTTTCTTT.

CDR3 region: CASSHGGGTYEQYF. DNA for the CDR3: TGTGCCAGCAGCCACGGGGGGGGAACCTACGAGCAGTACTTC. The V call is TRBV7-9, the J call TRBJ2-7; 8 bases are a match to TRBD2. Germline values: CDR1 SEHNR, CDR2 FQNEAQ (reference sequence). V trimming: 5 bases; J trimming: 2 bases; junction bases outside the gene matches: 5. The CDR3 consists of 14 residues.

CDR3 loop: CASSWWSYYGYTF. The CDR3 DNA follows: TGTGCCAGCTCATGGTGGTCGTACTATGGCTACACCTTC. The genes are TRBV18 and TRBJ1-2; D unclear. Trimming shortened V by 5 bases and J by 3 bases, and 10 bases separated the two germline ends. The germline V gene encodes CDR1 KGHSH and CDR2 LQKENI. This CDR3 region has 13 residues.

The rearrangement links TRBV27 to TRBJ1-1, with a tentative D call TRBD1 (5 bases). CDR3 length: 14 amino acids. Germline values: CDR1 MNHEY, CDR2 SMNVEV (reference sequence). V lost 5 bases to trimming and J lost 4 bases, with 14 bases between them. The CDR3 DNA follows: TGTGCCAGCAGTCGGGGCGGGGTAGGCACTGAAGCTTTCTTT. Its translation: CASSRGGVGTEAFF.

The CDR3 DNA reads TGTGCCAGCAGTTCGCCCTCCAGGGACATTCAGTACTTC. It codes for CASSSPSRDIQYF. The rearrangement links TRBV27 to TRBJ2-4, with D perhaps matching TRBD1 (5 bases). The CDR3 totals 13 residues. The V gene's germline CDR1 is MNHEY and CDR2 SMNVEV (reference sequence). The V end lost 4 bases, the J end lost 8 bases, and 12 bases lay between the germline ends.

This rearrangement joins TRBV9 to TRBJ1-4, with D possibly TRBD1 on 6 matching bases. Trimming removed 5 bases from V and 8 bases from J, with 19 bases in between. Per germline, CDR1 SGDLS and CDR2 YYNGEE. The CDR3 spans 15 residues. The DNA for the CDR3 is TGTGCCAGCAGTGGTTCATCGACAGGAAAAGAAAAACTGTTTTTT. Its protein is CASSGSSTGKEKLFF.

The CDR3 coding sequence is TGTGCCAGCAGTGAACCGGGAACCTACGAGCAGTACTTC. Translating gives CASSEPGTYEQYF. This chain links TRBV6-1 with TRBJ2-7; tentative D call: TRBD2 (5 bases). Germline CDR1 is MNHNS and CDR2 is SASEGT. Trimming pared 2 bases from V and 2 bases from J, leaving 7 bases between. The CDR3 totals 13 residues.

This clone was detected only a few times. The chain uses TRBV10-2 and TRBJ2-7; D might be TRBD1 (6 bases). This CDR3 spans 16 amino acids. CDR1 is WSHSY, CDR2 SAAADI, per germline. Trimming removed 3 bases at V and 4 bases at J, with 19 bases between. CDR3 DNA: TGCGCCAGCAGTGACCAGGGGAGTGATATAGGATACGAGCAGTACTTC. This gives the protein CASSDQGSDIGYEQYF.

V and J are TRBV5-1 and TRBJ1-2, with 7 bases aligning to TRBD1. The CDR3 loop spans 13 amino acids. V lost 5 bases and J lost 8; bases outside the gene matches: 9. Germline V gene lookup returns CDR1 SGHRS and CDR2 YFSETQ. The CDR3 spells CASRPTGVRGYTF. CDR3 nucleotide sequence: TGCGCCAGCAGACCAACAGGGGTCCGGGGCTACACCTTC.

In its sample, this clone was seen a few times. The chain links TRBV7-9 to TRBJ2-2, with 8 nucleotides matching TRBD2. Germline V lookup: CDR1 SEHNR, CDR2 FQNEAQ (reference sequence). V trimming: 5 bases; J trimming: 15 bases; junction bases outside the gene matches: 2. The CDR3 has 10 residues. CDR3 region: CASSLGRVFF. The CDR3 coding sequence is TGTGCCAGCAGCCTCGGGAGGGTGTTTTTT.

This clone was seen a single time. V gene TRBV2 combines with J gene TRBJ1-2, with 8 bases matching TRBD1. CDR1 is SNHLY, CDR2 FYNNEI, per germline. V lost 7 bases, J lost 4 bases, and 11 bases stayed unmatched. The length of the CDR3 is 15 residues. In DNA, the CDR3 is TGTGCCAGCATCAAAAGAGGGCAGGGGGCCTATGGCTACACCTTC. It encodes CASIKRGQGAYGYTF.

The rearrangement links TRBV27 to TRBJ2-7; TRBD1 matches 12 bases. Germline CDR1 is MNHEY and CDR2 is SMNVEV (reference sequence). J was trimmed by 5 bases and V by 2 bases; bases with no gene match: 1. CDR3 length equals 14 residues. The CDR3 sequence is CASSLGTGGDEQYF. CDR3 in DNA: TGTGCCAGCAGTTTAGGGACAGGGGGCGACGAGCAGTACTTC.

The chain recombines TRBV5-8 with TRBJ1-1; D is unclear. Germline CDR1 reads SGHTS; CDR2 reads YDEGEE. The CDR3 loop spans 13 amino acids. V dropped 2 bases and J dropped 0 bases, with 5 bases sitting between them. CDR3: CASSFTVNTEAFF. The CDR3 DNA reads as TGTGCCAGCAGCTTTACAGTGAACACTGAAGCTTTCTTT.

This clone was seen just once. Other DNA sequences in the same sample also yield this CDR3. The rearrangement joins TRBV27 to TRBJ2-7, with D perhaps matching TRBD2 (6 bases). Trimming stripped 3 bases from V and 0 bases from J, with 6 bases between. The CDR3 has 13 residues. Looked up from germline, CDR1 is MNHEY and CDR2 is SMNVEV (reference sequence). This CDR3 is CASSLTSSYEQYF. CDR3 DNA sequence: TGTGCCAGCAGTTTGACTAGCTCCTACGAGCAGTACTTC.

The CDR3 spells CASSRQGTNTGELFF. CDR3 in DNA: TGTGCCAGCTCAAGACAGGGGACTAACACCGGGGAGCTGTTTTTT. V and J are TRBV18 and TRBJ2-2; 8 bases line up with TRBD1. The trim removed 5 bases at V and 2 bases at J, leaving 4 bases unmatched. This CDR3 comprises 15 residues. Germline CDR1 is KGHSH and CDR2 is LQKENI.